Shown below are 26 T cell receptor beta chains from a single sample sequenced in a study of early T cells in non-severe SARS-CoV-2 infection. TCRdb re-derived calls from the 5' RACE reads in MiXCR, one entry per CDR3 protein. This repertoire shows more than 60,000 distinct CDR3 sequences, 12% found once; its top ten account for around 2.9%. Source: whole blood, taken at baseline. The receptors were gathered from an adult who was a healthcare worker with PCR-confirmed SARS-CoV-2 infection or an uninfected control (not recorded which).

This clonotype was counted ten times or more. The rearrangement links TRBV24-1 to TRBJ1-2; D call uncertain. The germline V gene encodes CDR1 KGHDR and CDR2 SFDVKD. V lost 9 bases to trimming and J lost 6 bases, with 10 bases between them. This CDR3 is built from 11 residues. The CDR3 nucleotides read TGTGCCACCCCACGAGTGAATGGCTACACCTTC. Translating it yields CATPRVNGYTF.

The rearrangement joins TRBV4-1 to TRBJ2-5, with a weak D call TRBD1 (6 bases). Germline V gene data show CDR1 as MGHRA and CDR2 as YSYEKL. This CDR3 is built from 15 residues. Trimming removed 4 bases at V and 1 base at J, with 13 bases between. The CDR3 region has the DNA TGCGCCAGCAGCCGGGATTCGGACAGCCAAGAGACCCAGTACTTC. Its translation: CASSRDSDSQETQYF.

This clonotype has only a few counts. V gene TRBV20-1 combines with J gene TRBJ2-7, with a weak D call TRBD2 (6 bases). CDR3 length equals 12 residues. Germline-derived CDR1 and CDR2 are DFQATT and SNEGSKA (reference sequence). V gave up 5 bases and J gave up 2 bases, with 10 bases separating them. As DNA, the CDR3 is TGCAGTGCTCGACTAGATACCTACGAGCAGTACTTC. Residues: CSARLDTYEQYF.

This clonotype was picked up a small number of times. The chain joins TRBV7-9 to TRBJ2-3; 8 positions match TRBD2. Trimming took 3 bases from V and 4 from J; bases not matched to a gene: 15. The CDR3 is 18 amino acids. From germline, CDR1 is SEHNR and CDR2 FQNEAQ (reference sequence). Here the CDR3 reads CASSFSTTGTSRADTQYF. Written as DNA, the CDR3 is TGTGCCAGCAGCTTTTCAACAACCGGGACTAGTAGGGCAGATACGCAGTATTTT.

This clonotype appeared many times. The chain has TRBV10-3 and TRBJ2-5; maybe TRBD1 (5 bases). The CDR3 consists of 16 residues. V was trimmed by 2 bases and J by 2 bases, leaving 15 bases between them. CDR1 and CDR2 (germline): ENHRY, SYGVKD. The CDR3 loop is CAISEGGQGWQETQYF. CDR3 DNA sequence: TGTGCCATCAGTGAGGGCGGCCAGGGTTGGCAAGAGACCCAGTACTTC.

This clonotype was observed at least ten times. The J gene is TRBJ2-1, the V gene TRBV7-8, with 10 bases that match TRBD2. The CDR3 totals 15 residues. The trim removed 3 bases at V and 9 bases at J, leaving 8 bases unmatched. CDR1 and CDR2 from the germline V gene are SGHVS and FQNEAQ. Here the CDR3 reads CASSLPSGGPSEQFF. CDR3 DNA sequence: TGTGCCAGCAGCTTGCCTAGCGGGGGCCCTAGTGAGCAGTTCTTC.

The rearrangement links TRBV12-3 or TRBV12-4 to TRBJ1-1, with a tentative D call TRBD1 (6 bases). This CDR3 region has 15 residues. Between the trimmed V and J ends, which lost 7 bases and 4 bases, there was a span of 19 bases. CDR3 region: CASTQDPTGLTEAFF. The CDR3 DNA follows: TGTGCCAGCACCCAAGACCCGACAGGTCTCACTGAAGCTTTCTTT.

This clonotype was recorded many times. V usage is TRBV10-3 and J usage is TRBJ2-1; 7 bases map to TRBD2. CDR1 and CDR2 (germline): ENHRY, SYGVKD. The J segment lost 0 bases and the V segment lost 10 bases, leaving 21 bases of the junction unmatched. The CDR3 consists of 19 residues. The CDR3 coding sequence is TGTGCCACTGAGGACGGGGGAGGGCCCACCCCCAGCTCCTACAATGAGCAGTTCTTC. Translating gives CATEDGGGPTPSSYNEQFF.

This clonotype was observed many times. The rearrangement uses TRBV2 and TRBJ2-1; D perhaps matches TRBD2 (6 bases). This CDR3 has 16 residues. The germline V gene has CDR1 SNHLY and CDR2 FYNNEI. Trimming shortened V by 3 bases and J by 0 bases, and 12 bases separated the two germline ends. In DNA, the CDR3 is TGTGCCAGCAGTGATAAGGGGAGGATCTCCTACAATGAGCAGTTCTTC. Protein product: CASSDKGRISYNEQFF. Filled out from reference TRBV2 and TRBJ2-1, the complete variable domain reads EPEVTQTPSHQVTQMGQEVILRCVPISNHLYFYWYRQILGQKVEFLVSFYNNEISEKSEIFDDQFSVERPDGSNFTLKIRSTKLEDSAMYFCASSDKGRISYNEQFFGPGTRLTVL.

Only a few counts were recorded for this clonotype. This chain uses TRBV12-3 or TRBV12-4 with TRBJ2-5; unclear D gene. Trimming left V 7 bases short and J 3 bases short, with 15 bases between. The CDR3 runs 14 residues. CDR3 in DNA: TGTGCCAGCACCCCTTCGGGTCGCGAAGAGACCCAGTACTTC. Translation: CASTPSGREETQYF.

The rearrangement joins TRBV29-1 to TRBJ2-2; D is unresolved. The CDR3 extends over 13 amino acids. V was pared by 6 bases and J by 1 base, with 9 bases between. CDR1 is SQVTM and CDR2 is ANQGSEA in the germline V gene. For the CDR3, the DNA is TGCAGCGTAGACTCGGGGAACACCGGGGAGCTGTTTTTT. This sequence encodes CSVDSGNTGELFF.

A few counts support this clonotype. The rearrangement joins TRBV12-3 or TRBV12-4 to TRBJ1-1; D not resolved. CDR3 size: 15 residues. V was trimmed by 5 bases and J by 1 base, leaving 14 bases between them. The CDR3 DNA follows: TGTGCCAGCAGTCCTGACCCCGACGGGAACACTGAAGCTTTCTTT. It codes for CASSPDPDGNTEAFF.

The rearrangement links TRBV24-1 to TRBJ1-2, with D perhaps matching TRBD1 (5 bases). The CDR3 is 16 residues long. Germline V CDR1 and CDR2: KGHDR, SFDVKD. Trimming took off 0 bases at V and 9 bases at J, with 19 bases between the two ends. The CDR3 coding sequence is TGTGCCACCAGTGATTTGTTAAGGGGTGGTGGGTATCGCTACACCTTC. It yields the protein CATSDLLRGGGYRYTF.

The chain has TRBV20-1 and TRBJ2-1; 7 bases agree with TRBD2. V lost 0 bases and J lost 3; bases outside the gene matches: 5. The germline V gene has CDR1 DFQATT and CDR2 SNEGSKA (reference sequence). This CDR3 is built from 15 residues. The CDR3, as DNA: TGCAGTGCTAGAGAACATGGGGGGGACTACAATGAGCAGTTCTTC. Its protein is CSAREHGGDYNEQFF.

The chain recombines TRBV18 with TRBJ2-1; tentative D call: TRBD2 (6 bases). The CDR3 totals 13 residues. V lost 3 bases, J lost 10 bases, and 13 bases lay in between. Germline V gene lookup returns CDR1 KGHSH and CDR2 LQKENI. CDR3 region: CASSPSSGGEQFF. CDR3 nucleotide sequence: TGTGCCAGCTCACCGAGTAGCGGAGGGGAGCAGTTCTTC.

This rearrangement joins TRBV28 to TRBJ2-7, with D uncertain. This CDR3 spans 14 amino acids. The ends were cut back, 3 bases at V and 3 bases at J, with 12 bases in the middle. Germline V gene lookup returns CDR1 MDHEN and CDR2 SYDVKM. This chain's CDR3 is CASSFGGWVYEQYF. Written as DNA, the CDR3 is TGTGCCAGCAGTTTCGGTGGATGGGTCTACGAGCAGTACTTC.

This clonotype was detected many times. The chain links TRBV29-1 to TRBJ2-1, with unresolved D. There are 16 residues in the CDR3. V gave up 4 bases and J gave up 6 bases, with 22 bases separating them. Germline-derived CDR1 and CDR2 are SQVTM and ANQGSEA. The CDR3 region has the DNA TGCAGCGTTGTTGATATTAGGCTAGAGTTTCGCAATGAGCAGTTCTTC. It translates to CSVVDIRLEFRNEQFF.

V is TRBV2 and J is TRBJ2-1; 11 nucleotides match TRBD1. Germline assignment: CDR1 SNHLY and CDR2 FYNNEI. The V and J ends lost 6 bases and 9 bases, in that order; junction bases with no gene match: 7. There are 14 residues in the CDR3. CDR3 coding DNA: TGTGCCAGCAGGACGGACAGGGGGCCGGTTGAGCAGTTCTTC. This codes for CASRTDRGPVEQFF.

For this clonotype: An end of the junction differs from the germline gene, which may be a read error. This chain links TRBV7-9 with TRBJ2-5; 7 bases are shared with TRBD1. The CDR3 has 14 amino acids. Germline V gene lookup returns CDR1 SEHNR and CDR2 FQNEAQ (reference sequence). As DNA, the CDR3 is TGTGCCAGCGGCTTCGGCAGGGGGACAGAGACCCAGTACTTC. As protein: CASGFGRGTETQYF.

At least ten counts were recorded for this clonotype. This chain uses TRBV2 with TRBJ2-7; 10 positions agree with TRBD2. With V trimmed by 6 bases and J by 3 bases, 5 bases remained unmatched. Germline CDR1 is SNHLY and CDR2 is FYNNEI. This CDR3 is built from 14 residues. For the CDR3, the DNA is TGTGCCAGCAGGGACGGACTAGCGGTCTACGAGCAGTACTTC. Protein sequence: CASRDGLAVYEQYF.

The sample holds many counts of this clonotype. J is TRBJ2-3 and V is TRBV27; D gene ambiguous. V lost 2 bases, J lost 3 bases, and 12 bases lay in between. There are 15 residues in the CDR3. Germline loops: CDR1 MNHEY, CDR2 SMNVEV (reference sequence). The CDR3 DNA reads TGTGCCAGCAGTTTAAATGCCCTATCTACAGATACGCAGTATTTT. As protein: CASSLNALSTDTQYF.

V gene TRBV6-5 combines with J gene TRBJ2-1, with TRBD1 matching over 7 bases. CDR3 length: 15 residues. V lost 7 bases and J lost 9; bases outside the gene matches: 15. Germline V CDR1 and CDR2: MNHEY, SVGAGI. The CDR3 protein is CASTYSGTDLIEQFF. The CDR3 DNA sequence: TGTGCCAGCACTTATTCCGGGACAGATCTTATTGAGCAGTTCTTC.

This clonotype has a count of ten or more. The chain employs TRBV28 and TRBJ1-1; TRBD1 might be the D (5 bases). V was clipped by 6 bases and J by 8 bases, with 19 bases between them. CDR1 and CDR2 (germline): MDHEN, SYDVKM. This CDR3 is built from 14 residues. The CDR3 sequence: CASRSPGTGHEAFF. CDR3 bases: TGTGCCAGCAGGTCCCCGGGGACCGGTCACGAAGCTTTCTTT.

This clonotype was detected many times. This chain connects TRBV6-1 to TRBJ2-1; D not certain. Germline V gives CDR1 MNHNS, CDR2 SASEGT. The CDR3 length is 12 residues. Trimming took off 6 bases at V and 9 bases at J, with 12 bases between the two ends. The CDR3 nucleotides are TGTGCCAGCAGGGTCGTCCAAACTGAGCAGTTCTTC. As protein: CASRVVQTEQFF.

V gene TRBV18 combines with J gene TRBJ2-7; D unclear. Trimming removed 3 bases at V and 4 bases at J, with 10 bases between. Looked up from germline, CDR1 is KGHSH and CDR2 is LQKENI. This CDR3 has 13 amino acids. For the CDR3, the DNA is TGTGCCAGCTCACCGGCGGATTCTTACGAGCAGTACTTC. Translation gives CASSPADSYEQYF.

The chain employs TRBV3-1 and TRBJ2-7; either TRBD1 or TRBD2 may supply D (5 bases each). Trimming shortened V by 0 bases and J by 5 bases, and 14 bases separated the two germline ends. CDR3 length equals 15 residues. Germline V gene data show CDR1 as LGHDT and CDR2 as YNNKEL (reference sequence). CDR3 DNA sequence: TGTGCCAGCAGCCAAGAGAGGGGCAGGGCCCACGAGCAGTACTTC. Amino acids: CASSQERGRAHEQYF.